This T cell receptor (beta chain) originates from a study of blood T cells in healthy people across ages. This clonotype has a count of ten or more. A J-beta primer mix and a sample-barcoded 5' primer were used in a second PCR of about 6 to 12 cycles. Each TCR beta cDNA got a 12-nucleotide random molecular identifier. Each CDR3 protein is one row after TCRdb ran MiXCR on the 5' RACE reads. The sample shows some 1,800,000 distinct CDR3 sequences, roughly 43% of them seen only once. Trimming left V 7 bases short and J 4 bases short, with 13 bases between. CDR1 and CDR2 (germline): SGHTA, FQGNSA. The CDR3 sequence is 13 residues long.

The receptor comes from a human donor in good health. The genes are TRBV7-2 and TRBJ1-2; D call uncertain. The source material was blood. CDR3 coding DNA: TGTGCCAGCACCAAAGCAGTCGTCTATGGCTACACCTTC. Its protein product is CASTKAVVYGYTF.